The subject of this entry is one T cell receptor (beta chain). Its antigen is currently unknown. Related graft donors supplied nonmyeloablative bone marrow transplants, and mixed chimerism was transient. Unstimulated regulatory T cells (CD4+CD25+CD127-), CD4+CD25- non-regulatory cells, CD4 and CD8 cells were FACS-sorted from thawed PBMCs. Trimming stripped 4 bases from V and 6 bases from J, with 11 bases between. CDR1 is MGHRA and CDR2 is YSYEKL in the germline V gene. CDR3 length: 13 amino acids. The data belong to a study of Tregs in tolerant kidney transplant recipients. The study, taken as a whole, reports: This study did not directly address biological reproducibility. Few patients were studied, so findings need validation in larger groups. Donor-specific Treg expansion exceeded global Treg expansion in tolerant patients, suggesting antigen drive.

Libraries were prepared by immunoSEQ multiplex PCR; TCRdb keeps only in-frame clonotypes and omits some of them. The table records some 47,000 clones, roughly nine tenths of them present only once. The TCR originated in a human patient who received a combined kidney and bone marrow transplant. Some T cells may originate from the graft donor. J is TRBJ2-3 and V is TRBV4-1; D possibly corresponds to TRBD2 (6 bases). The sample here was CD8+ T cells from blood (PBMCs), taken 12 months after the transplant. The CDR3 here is CASSLGTSDTQYF. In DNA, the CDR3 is TGCGCCAGCAGCCTAGGGACTTCGGATACGCAGTATTTT.